This T cell receptor beta chain emerged from a study of radiotherapy plus CTLA-4 blockade in lung cancer. Study-level findings and limits: TCR clones originating in tumors grew in number in blood after radiotherapy plus ipilimumab. Early clonal dynamics of blood T cells, together with interferon-beta, were reported as the best response predictor.

Focal radiation and CTLA-4 blockade (ipilimumab) were tested in chemo-refractory metastatic non-small-cell lung cancer patients. The length of the CDR3 is 15 residues. Trimming cost V 2 bases and J 1 base, with 11 bases left between them. Germline CDR1 is MGHRA and CDR2 is YSYEKL. Here immunoSEQ multiplex PCR was the method, and the copy in TCRdb shows in-frame clones only, minus some. The data show over 100,000 clones, 81% seen once. As concerns this clone: The antigen is undetermined.

The TCR sequence derives from a human donor with non-small cell lung cancer that progressed on radiotherapy plus ipilimumab. Some clones in this sample may be carry-over from other donors' samples. The rearrangement links TRBV4-1 to TRBJ2-5; unclear D gene. The source material was peripheral blood, sampled from a patient treated with radiotherapy plus ipilimumab. The CDR3 protein is CASSQRLLSQETQYF. The CDR3 DNA sequence: TGCGCCAGCAGCCAAAGGCTACTGTCCCAAGAGACCCAGTACTTC.